This TCR beta chain is drawn from a study of a mutant IDH1 vaccine in newly diagnosed glioma. Study details: Every participant had undergone radiotherapy, temozolomide, or both before, and most underwent both.

The data were produced by immunoSEQ multiplex PCR, yet TCRdb's version contains in-frame clones alone and is incomplete. The data contain roughly 30,000 clones, approximately 82% of them singletons. V was shortened by 7 bases and J by 12 bases, with 16 bases between the two germline ends. The CDR3 consists of 11 residues. The germline gives CDR1 SGHRS, CDR2 YFSETQ. The sample's time point: week 23, last vaccination. Vaccination used 300 ug of mutant IDH1 20-mer peptide per dose, with topical imiquimod. To note about this clone: What it binds is unknown.

The rearrangement uses TRBV5-1 and TRBJ1-1, with TRBD1 as a possible D gene (5 bases). The TCR originated in a woman in her 30s with glioma. The starting material was PBMCs, obtained from a glioma patient whose treatment included an IDH1 peptide vaccine. Here the CDR3 reads CASGGGELSFF. CDR3 in DNA: TGCGCCAGCGGGGGAGGGGAGTTGTCTTTCTTT. The full variable domain, its missing parts supplied by reference TRBV5-1 and TRBJ1-1, is KAGVTQTPRYLIKTRGQQVTLSCSPISGHRSVSWYQQTPGQGLQFLFEYFSETQRNKGNFPGRFSGRQFSNSRSEMNVSTLELGDSALYLCASGGGELSFFGQGTRLTVV.